The 15 T cell receptor beta chains reported below all come from one sample, sequenced in a study of long-term antiretroviral therapy in people with HIV. Version v3.0 of the immunoSEQ assay ran at survey level. Measured with immunoSEQ multiplex PCR; TCRdb has only the in-frame clones, and not every one. The table includes around 24,000 clones, more than 85% detected once. Specimen: unsorted PBMCs, collected 7.6 years after starting antiretroviral therapy. The receptors were gathered from a woman aged 40 to 55 with HIV.

The genes are TRBV6-5 and TRBJ2-2, with a possible D match to TRBD2 (5 bases). The germline CDR1 and CDR2 sequences are MNHEY and SVGAGI. This CDR3 comprises 13 residues. The V gene lost 6 bases and the J gene lost 5 bases, with 10 bases spanning the gap. Here the CDR3 reads CASSRSGTGELFF. The CDR3 DNA follows: TGTGCCAGCAGCCGGTCGGGGACCGGGGAGCTGTTTTTT.

This clone was seen just once. The chain has TRBV19 and TRBJ2-7, with 8 bases identical to TRBD1. The ends lost 6 bases at V and 8 bases at J; junction bases unmatched: 12. The length of the CDR3 is 14 residues. Germline loops: CDR1 LNHDA, CDR2 SQIVND (reference sequence). The CDR3 spells CASSLQGQVVQQYF. As DNA, the CDR3 is TGTGCCAGTAGCTTACAGGGACAGGTCGTGCAGCAGTACTTC.

The chain uses TRBV9 and TRBJ1-2, with a weak D call TRBD1 (6 bases). The germline gives CDR1 SGDLS, CDR2 YYNGEE. Trimming took off 4 bases at V and 6 bases at J, with 16 bases between the two ends. This CDR3 region has 14 residues. The CDR3 loop reads CASSYRGGAHGYTF. The DNA for the CDR3 is TGTGCCAGCAGCTATAGGGGGGGGGCGCATGGCTACACCTTC.

The V and J genes are TRBV7-2 and TRBJ2-3; D is perhaps TRBD2 (5 bases). This CDR3 has 15 residues. The germline gives CDR1 SGHTA, CDR2 FQGNSA. The V end lost 6 bases, the J end lost 2 bases, and 15 bases lay between the germline ends. The DNA for the CDR3 is TGTGCCAGCAGGCCTGGTCCGGGGTACACAGATACGCAGTATTTT. Translation: CASRPGPGYTDTQYF.

This chain uses TRBV10-3 with TRBJ1-4; D remains unclear. The CDR3 extends over 17 amino acids. Germline V lookup: CDR1 ENHRY, CDR2 SYGVKD. Between the trimmed V and J ends, which lost 0 bases and 0 bases, there was a span of 11 bases. CDR3 region: CAISESKIAATNEKLFF. The CDR3, as DNA: TGTGCCATCAGTGAGTCGAAGATAGCTGCAACTAATGAAAAACTGTTTTTT.

The chain employs TRBV5-6 and TRBJ2-7, with TRBD2 as a possible D gene (5 bases). Trimming removed 0 bases from V and 3 bases from J, with 7 bases in between. CDR1 is SGHDT and CDR2 is YYEEEE in the germline V gene. The CDR3 consists of 13 residues. The CDR3 reads CASSLGGFYEQYF. The CDR3 region has the DNA TGTGCCAGCAGCTTGGGAGGGTTCTACGAGCAGTACTTC.

J is TRBJ1-4 and V is TRBV5-1, with D possibly being TRBD1 (6 bases). The CDR3 is made up of 16 amino acids. V gave up 0 bases and J gave up 5 bases, with 14 bases separating them. In germline, CDR1 is SGHRS, CDR2 YFSETQ. The chain's CDR3 is CASSLGGGRYNEKLFF. The CDR3 DNA follows: TGCGCCAGCAGCTTGGGGGGGGGCAGATACAATGAAAAACTGTTTTTT.

The chain joins TRBV4-1 to TRBJ1-5; D unclear. This CDR3 has 14 amino acids. Per germline, CDR1 MGHRA and CDR2 YSYEKL. Trimming removed 1 base from V and 9 bases from J, with 13 bases in between. The CDR3 sequence is CASSQGSPDAPQHF. CDR3 DNA sequence: TGCGCCAGCAGCCAAGGGTCCCCCGATGCGCCCCAGCATTTT.

V and J are TRBV30 and TRBJ2-2; TRBD1 is a possible D gene (5 bases). Trimming shortened V by 2 bases and J by 5 bases, and 15 bases separated the two germline ends. The CDR3 runs to 15 residues. Per the germline V gene, CDR1 is GTSNPN and CDR2 is SVGIG (reference sequence). Here the CDR3 reads CAWSTGLGNTGELFF. The CDR3 nucleotides are TGTGCCTGGAGTACAGGTCTCGGTAATACCGGGGAGCTGTTTTTT.

This chain links TRBV27 with TRBJ2-1; a possible D gene is TRBD1 (5 bases). V was shortened by 4 bases and J by 8 bases, with 9 bases between the two germline ends. Germline V gene lookup returns CDR1 MNHEY and CDR2 SMNVEV (reference sequence). The CDR3 is 12 residues long. CDR3 DNA sequence: TGTGCCAGCAGTTCCCAGGGATATGAGCAGTTCTTC. Translating it yields CASSSQGYEQFF.

The rearrangement uses TRBV27 and TRBJ2-3, with a tentative D call TRBD1 (6 bases). The V end lost 4 bases, the J end lost 1 base, and 6 bases lay between the germline ends. The germline CDR1 and CDR2 sequences are MNHEY and SMNVEV (reference sequence). There are 13 residues in the CDR3. CDR3 region: CASSSGGTDTQYF. CDR3 sequence (DNA): TGTGCCAGCAGTTCAGGGGGCACAGATACGCAGTATTTT.

This chain links TRBV27 with TRBJ2-5, with D possibly TRBD1 on 6 matching bases. The CDR3 contains 17 residues. V was cut by 8 bases and J by 0 bases, with 22 bases left in between. Looked up from germline, CDR1 is MNHEY and CDR2 is SMNVEV (reference sequence). The CDR3 loop reads CASDLAPTDRYQETQYF. The CDR3 nucleotides are TGTGCCAGCGATCTGGCCCCCACAGACAGGTACCAAGAGACCCAGTACTTC.

The chain carries TRBV30 and TRBJ1-1, with D hard to call. V was pared by 4 bases and J by 8 bases, with 14 bases between. Germline-derived CDR1 and CDR2 are GTSNPN and SVGIG (reference sequence). This CDR3 region has 12 residues. The CDR3 coding sequence is TGTGCCTGGAACGTCAGGAACGGAGAAGCTTTCTTT. It is translated as CAWNVRNGEAFF.

The rearrangement joins TRBV4-1 to TRBJ1-2; D is possibly TRBD1 (5 bases). V was pared by 7 bases and J by 8 bases, with 17 bases between. The CDR3 is 13 residues long. Germline CDR1 reads MGHRA; CDR2 reads YSYEKL. The CDR3 bases are TGCGCCAGCACCAGACAGAGAGATGGCGGCTACACCTTC. Its protein is CASTRQRDGGYTF.

The chain recombines TRBV6-5 with TRBJ2-4, with TRBD2 identical over 12 bases. V dropped 5 bases and J dropped 8; count of bases not matched to a gene: 7. Germline V CDR1 and CDR2: MNHEY, SVGAGI. This CDR3 has 15 amino acids. CDR3 region: CASSHTSSGGDIQYF. The CDR3 nucleotides read TGTGCCAGCAGTCATACCTCTAGCGGGGGGGACATTCAGTACTTC.